This TCR beta chain was observed in a study of cytomegalovirus exposure and HLA in healthy donors. A remark on this clone: The antigen is unknown.

Study observations and caveats: Later, an analysis showed that TCR beta chains associated with HLA were more clonally expanded than others that were equally common.

It was with 60 Vbeta and 13 Jbeta primers that the PCR ran. How the authors handled the data: A follow-up analysis tallied tens of millions of unique TCR beta chains, about 11 million shared. The protocol was immunoSEQ multiplex PCR, while the TCRdb copy is restricted to in-frame clones and leaves out a portion. For V, J and clone size, that table is used; D and trimming come from the DNA. The sample records about 69,000 clones, 68% being singletons. This clonotype was sampled from a woman aged 25 to 45 in good health and CMV-seronegative. What was sequenced was PBMCs.

The DNA for the CDR3 is TGTGCCACCAGCAGAGACCGGGACAGGGGGACCACCATATATTTT. As protein: CATSRDRDRGTTIYF. This rearrangement joins TRBV15 to TRBJ1-3; 11 positions agree with TRBD1. V shed 0 bases, J shed 9 bases, and the junction held 4 bases outside the gene matches. Germline-derived CDR1 and CDR2 are LNHNV and YYDKDF (reference sequence). This CDR3 region has 15 residues.